The 11 T cell receptor beta chains below come from one sample, sequenced in a study of blood T cell repertoires in COVID-19. Only in-frame clones appear in the TCRdb table, and some are missing; sequencing was by immunoSEQ multiplex PCR. This sample has 150,000 to 200,000 clones, with around four fifths found just once. Sequencing was carried out using peripheral blood. These receptor sequences come from a woman aged 70 to 79 with COVID-19, enrolled during active disease.

The J gene is TRBJ2-5, the V gene TRBV2, with D uncertain. The germline gives CDR1 SNHLY, CDR2 FYNNEI. Trimming left V 8 bases short and J 4 bases short, with 8 bases between. This CDR3 has 11 amino acids. The chain's CDR3 is CASESGETQYF. The CDR3 bases are TGTGCCAGCGAATCCGGAGAGACCCAGTACTTC.

The rearrangement joins TRBV3-1 (or the pseudogene TRBV3-2) to TRBJ2-3; TRBD2 might be the D (5 bases). Trimming cost V 3 bases and J 0 bases, with 10 bases left between them. The CDR3 runs 15 residues. In germline, CDR1 is LGHDT, CDR2 YNNKEL (reference sequence). This chain's CDR3 is CASSQRAFSTDTQYF. The CDR3 region has the DNA TGTGCCAGCAGCCAGAGGGCATTTAGCACAGATACGCAGTATTTT.

The chain links TRBV28 to TRBJ1-6, with D unclear. Deletions cut 5 bases from V and 6 bases from J, with 17 bases between. The CDR3 consists of 16 residues. Germline CDR1 reads MDHEN; CDR2 reads SYDVKM. CDR3 nucleotide sequence: TGTGCCAGCAGTCCGCCCATTATCGGTCTTAATTCACCCCTCCACTTT. It yields the protein CASSPPIIGLNSPLHF.

V usage is TRBV15 and J usage is TRBJ1-2; no clear D. Trimming stripped 1 base from V and 8 bases from J, with 17 bases between. From germline, CDR1 is LNHNV and CDR2 YYDKDF (reference sequence). CDR3 size: 15 residues. CDR3 sequence (DNA): TGTGCCACCAGCAGAGGGAACCAAGCGGGATACGGCTACACCTTC. It codes for CATSRGNQAGYGYTF.

The V call is TRBV14, the J call TRBJ2-7, with a weak D call TRBD2 (5 bases). CDR1 SGHDN and CDR2 FVKESK come from the germline V gene. V dropped 0 bases and J dropped 5 bases, with 14 bases sitting between them. The CDR3 covers 15 residues. CDR3 sequence (DNA): TGTGCCAGCAGCCAAGATCAACGGGGTCTCGACGAGCAGTACTTC. Translating gives CASSQDQRGLDEQYF.

The chain couples TRBV7-2 to TRBJ2-5; 10 positions match TRBD2. Trimming removed 5 bases from V and 2 bases from J; junction bases left unmatched: 5. The CDR3 length is 15 residues. The V gene's germline CDR1 is SGHTA and CDR2 FQGNSA. DNA of the CDR3: TGTGCCAGCAGCCTAAGGACTAGCGGACAAGAGACCCAGTACTTC. It translates to CASSLRTSGQETQYF. Using reference TRBV7-2 and TRBJ2-5 for the parts outside the CDR3, the full variable domain is GAGVSQSPSNKVTEKGKDVELRCDPISGHTALYWYRQSLGQGLEFLIYFQGNSAPDKSGLPSDRFSAERTGGSVSTLTIQRTQQEDSAVYLCASSLRTSGQETQYFGPGTRLLVL.

The rearrangement links TRBV27 to TRBJ1-6; 10 bases are a match to TRBD1. The CDR3 extends over 20 amino acids. Germline loops: CDR1 MNHEY, CDR2 SMNVEV (reference sequence). The ends lost 8 bases at V and 4 bases at J; junction bases unmatched: 20. In DNA form, the CDR3 reads TGTGCCAGCCACGGCGAGAGGAAAGATTGGACAGGGGGATATAATTCACCCCTCCACTTT. Translated, it gives CASHGERKDWTGGYNSPLHF.

The rearrangement links TRBV10-1 to TRBJ2-3; D gene uncertain. The V gene lost 0 bases and the J gene lost 2 bases, with 9 bases spanning the gap. Looked up from germline, CDR1 is WNHNN and CDR2 is SYGVQD (reference sequence). The CDR3 contains 15 residues. CDR3 amino acids: CASSESWAATDTQYF. CDR3 in DNA: TGCGCCAGCAGTGAGTCATGGGCTGCCACAGATACGCAGTATTTT.

The gene calls are TRBV28 and TRBJ1-2; D gene ambiguous. CDR3 size: 12 residues. Between the trimmed V and J ends, which lost 7 bases and 6 bases, there was a span of 12 bases. The germline V gene encodes CDR1 MDHEN and CDR2 SYDVKM. CDR3 nucleotides: TGTGCCAGCACCCCTCGGACTAATGGCTACACCTTC. Amino acid sequence: CASTPRTNGYTF.

The V gene is TRBV19, the J gene TRBJ1-2; a weak D match, TRBD1 (5 bases). Trimming shortened V by 3 bases and J by 5 bases, and 10 bases separated the two germline ends. Looked up from germline, CDR1 is LNHDA and CDR2 is SQIVND (reference sequence). This CDR3 region has 13 residues. Written as DNA, the CDR3 is TGTGCCAGTAGTATGAGACAGCTATATGGCTACACCTTC. Translated, it gives CASSMRQLYGYTF.

This chain connects TRBV19 to TRBJ2-1, with a tentative D call TRBD1 (5 bases). Germline CDR1 LNHDA, CDR2 SQIVND (reference sequence). This CDR3 comprises 13 residues. V shed 5 bases and J shed 6 bases, with 11 bases lying between them. DNA of the CDR3: TGTGCCAGTAGTTCACAAAGGGGCAATGAGCAGTTCTTC. Amino acid sequence: CASSSQRGNEQFF. Combining the CDR3 with reference TRBV19 and TRBJ2-1 gives the whole variable domain DGGITQSPKYLFRKEGQNVTLSCEQNLNHDAMYWYRQDPGQGLRLIYYSQIVNDFQKGDIAEGYSVSREKKESFPLTVTSAQKNPTAFYLCASSSQRGNEQFFGPGTRLTVL.